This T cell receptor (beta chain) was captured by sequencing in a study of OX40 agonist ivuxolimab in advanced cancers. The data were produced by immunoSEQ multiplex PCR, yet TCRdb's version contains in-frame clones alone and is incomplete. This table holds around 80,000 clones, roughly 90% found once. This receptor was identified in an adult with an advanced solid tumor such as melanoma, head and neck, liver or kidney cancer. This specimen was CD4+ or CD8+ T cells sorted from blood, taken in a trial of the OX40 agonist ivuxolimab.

The CDR3 loop is CASSTQGTGLGQPQHF. In nucleotides, the CDR3 is TGTGCCAGTAGTACCCAAGGGACAGGGCTTGGCCAGCCCCAGCATTTT. This rearrangement joins TRBV19 to TRBJ1-5, with TRBD1 matching over 9 bases. V lost 4 bases, J lost 7 bases, and 11 bases stayed unmatched. This CDR3 has 16 amino acids. Germline assignment: CDR1 LNHDA and CDR2 SQIVND (reference sequence).